This T cell receptor beta chain was obtained from a study of T cells expressing NK-cell markers. Study information: Just one sequenced donor of eight was HCMV-seronegative, while seven were seropositive. Study results and limitations: Dominant NKG2C+ clonotypes were found to form about 1.0-7.5% of CD8+ T cells in over five donors. The leading position in the CD3+CD56-NKG2C+ fraction of a handful of donors also went to these clonotypes.

There are 17 residues in the CDR3. In germline, CDR1 is SGHRS, CDR2 YFSETQ. Scientists made TCR beta cDNA using 5'RACE template switching with UMIs. TCRdb re-called the 5' RACE reads and shows each CDR3 protein once, DNA omitted. This sample's clone table lists 500,000 to 700,000 distinct CDR3 sequences. To note about this clonotype: Its antigen remains unknown.

The origin of this receptor is a man in his late teens or twenties in good health. The chain joins TRBV5-1 to TRBJ2-3; lacking DNA, the TRBD2 call made by TCRdb goes unchecked. Sequenced sample: blood T cells: a sorted CD56 or NKG2C T cell subset, CD4+ or CD8+ T cells, or bulk PBMC T cells (not recorded which). The CDR3 reads CASSVGLAARSTDTQYF.